This TCR beta chain was retrieved from a study of T-cell memory formation after mild COVID-19. The wider study: TCR clusters largely stayed donor specific.

TCRdb ran MiXCR on the 5' RACE reads and lists one entry per CDR3 protein. The sample lists approximately 290,000 distinct CDR3 sequences, around 8% occurring once. V was shortened by 6 bases and J by 8 bases, with 19 bases between the two germline ends. This CDR3 contains 14 residues. Concerning this clonotype: Its antigen is not known.

The study, taken as a whole, reports: Proof of SARS-CoV-2 specificity was absent for the second-wave clones that crested on day 37. Some clones that responded turned up in pre-infection memory, which suggests that cross-reactive memory joined in.

What was sequenced was PBMCs or a T cell subset sorted from them (not recorded which). This chain joins TRBV12-3 or TRBV12-4 and TRBJ1-2, with TRBD1 as a possible D gene (5 bases). The source of this sequence is a young man who had mild COVID-19 (a few samples of this study predate the infection). Cell type and time point are not known. The CDR3 region is CASRYDSLRGGYTF. DNA of the CDR3: TGTGCCAGCAGGTACGACAGCCTTCGGGGAGGCTACACCTTC.